The clone carrying this TCR beta chain was detected once. The target antigen is unknown. This may arise from a read error, as a much more abundant clone is one base away. Time point given: newly diagnosed GD, antithyroid drugs for less than 3 months. From RNA extracted from PBMCs, the TCR library was made. The germline V gene encodes CDR1 KGHSH and CDR2 LQKENI. This CDR3 region has 15 residues. V was shortened by 2 bases and J by 3 bases, with 12 bases between the two germline ends. The authors built TCR beta libraries using iRepertoire HTBI primers and Arm-PCR of CDR3 regions. One entry per CDR3 protein, called by TCRdb with MiXCR from the multiplex PCR reads. The table shows around 500,000 distinct CDR3 sequences, with less than 15% occurring only once. The record originates from a study of regulatory T cells in long-lasting Graves disease. Study-wide findings and caveats: There was favoring of TRBV28, TRBJ1-2 and TRBJ2-5 in persistent disease. The TCR repertoire of persistent Graves' patients was less diverse than that of newly diagnosed ones.

These same data were also listed under a study on T cells in Graves' hyperthyroidism and ophthalmopathy. That work adds: The study excluded patients with uncontrolled infection, other autoimmune disease, pregnancy or lactation. The TCR CDR3 was amplified in a first-round RT-PCR using the HTBI primer set.

This material consisted of peripheral blood mononuclear cells (PBMCs), taken at new diagnosis, from a patient treated with antithyroid drugs. This sequence originates from a man younger than 45 with Graves disease. This chain links TRBV18 with TRBJ2-3, with D uncertain. Here the CDR3 DNA reads TGTGCCAGCTCACCAGCCCCGCCGCTTACAGATACGCAGTATTTT. Protein sequence: CASSPAPPLTDTQYF.